A single sample is the source of the 27 T cell receptor beta chains below, sequenced in a study of blood T cell repertoires in COVID-19. Profiled with immunoSEQ multiplex PCR; TCRdb holds only in-frame clones, not every one. The sample includes 250,000 to 400,000 clones, approximately 91% seen only once; the top ten take 4.5% to 6.5%. The sequenced sample was PBMCs or T cells enriched from blood (not recorded which). The receptors here all came from a man aged 55 to 70 who had recovered from COVID-19.

This chain joins TRBV12-5 and TRBJ1-2, with TRBD1 matching over 7 bases. This CDR3 comprises 17 residues. The ends lost 0 bases at V and 7 bases at J; junction bases unmatched: 14. Germline V lookup: CDR1 LGHNT, CDR2 FRNRAP. The CDR3, as DNA: TGTGCTAGTGGTTTGGTATTGTTAGGGGGCGCATTCGGTGGCTACACCTTC. This encodes CASGLVLLGGAFGGYTF.

V usage is TRBV5-4 and J usage is TRBJ2-1, with 8 bases aligning to TRBD2. The CDR3 is 15 amino acids. After removal of 0 bases from V and 8 bases from J, the junction contained 7 bases not matched to a gene. Germline values: CDR1 SGHNT, CDR2 YYREEE (reference sequence). CDR3 amino acids: CASSLGHSGRDEQFF. CDR3 coding DNA: TGTGCCAGCAGCTTGGGACACTCCGGGAGGGATGAGCAGTTCTTC.

The V call is TRBV6-5, the J call TRBJ2-1; D uncertain. CDR1 MNHEY and CDR2 SVGAGI come from the germline V gene. There are 16 residues in the CDR3. The V end lost 2 bases, the J end lost 3 bases, and 14 bases lay between the germline ends. CDR3 nucleotides: TGTGCCAGCAGTTACGTTGCGTCTACGGGCTACAATGAGCAGTTCTTC. Translation: CASSYVASTGYNEQFF.

V and J are TRBV3-1 (or the pseudogene TRBV3-2) and TRBJ1-4, with 7 bases lining up with TRBD1. This CDR3 is 15 amino acids long. CDR1 and CDR2 (germline): LGHDT, YNNKEL (reference sequence). After removal of 2 bases from V and 6 bases from J, the junction contained 6 bases not matched to a gene. This chain's CDR3 is CASSQTGTEDEKLFF. CDR3 bases: TGTGCCAGCAGCCAAACCGGGACAGAGGATGAAAAACTGTTTTTT.

The genes are TRBV5-1 and TRBJ2-5, with TRBD2 as a possible D gene (5 bases). V was trimmed by 4 bases and J by 1 base, leaving 14 bases between them. Per germline, CDR1 SGHRS and CDR2 YFSETQ. This CDR3 spans 15 amino acids. The CDR3 DNA sequence: TGCGCCAGCAGCGCTGGGCCGGGATTCCAAGAGACCCAGTACTTC. Translation: CASSAGPGFQETQYF.

The chain recombines TRBV7-9 with TRBJ1-6, with D possibly TRBD1 on 6 matching bases. The CDR3 sequence is 13 residues long. Trimming took 5 bases from V and 10 from J, leaving 12 bases between them. Germline loops: CDR1 SEHNR, CDR2 FQNEAQ (reference sequence). This CDR3 reads CASSKEGVSPLHF. The CDR3 DNA follows: TGTGCCAGCAGCAAAGAGGGGGTATCACCCCTCCACTTT.

The rearrangement joins TRBV7-9 to TRBJ2-1; 9 bases match TRBD2. The length of the CDR3 is 15 residues. From germline, CDR1 is SEHNR and CDR2 FQNEAQ (reference sequence). V shed 3 bases and J 3 bases; nucleotides not matched to a gene: 3. The CDR3 DNA reads TGTGCCAGCAGCTTTAGCGGGAGTAGCTACAATGAGCAGTTCTTC. Its protein product is CASSFSGSSYNEQFF.

V is TRBV7-2 and J is TRBJ1-5, with 7 bases matching TRBD1. Germline CDR1 and CDR2: SGHTA and FQGNSA. There are 16 residues in the CDR3. V was clipped by 4 bases and J by 7 bases; unmatched bases: 13. CDR3 sequence: CASSSGQNLGGQPQHF. CDR3 nucleotide sequence: TGTGCCAGCAGCTCGGGACAGAATCTCGGAGGACAGCCCCAGCATTTT.

The gene calls are TRBV6-5 and TRBJ2-7, with TRBD1 matching over 7 bases. Trimming took 4 bases from V and 5 from J; bases not matched to a gene: 8. The CDR3 loop spans 14 amino acids. The germline V gene has CDR1 MNHEY and CDR2 SVGAGI. CDR3 amino acids: CASSSPGQSHEQYF. CDR3 nucleotide sequence: TGTGCCAGCAGTTCGCCGGGACAGTCCCACGAGCAGTACTTC.

The chain couples TRBV28 to TRBJ1-3; D is undetermined. Germline assignment: CDR1 MDHEN and CDR2 SYDVKM. Trimming stripped 5 bases from V and 2 bases from J, with 7 bases between. This CDR3 is 13 amino acids long. The CDR3 sequence is CASSLSAGNTIYF. The CDR3 DNA reads as TGTGCCAGCAGTCTCTCTGCTGGAAACACCATATATTTT.

The CDR3 region has the DNA TGTGCCAGCAGTACCCTGACAGTGGCGGCCAAAAACATTCAGTACTTC. Encoded protein: CASSTLTVAAKNIQYF. The chain combines TRBV27 with TRBJ2-4; D possibly corresponds to TRBD1 (5 bases). CDR1 is MNHEY, CDR2 SMNVEV, per germline (reference sequence). Deletions cut 5 bases from V and 1 base from J, with 15 bases between. CDR3 length equals 16 residues.

This chain links TRBV3-1 (or the pseudogene TRBV3-2) with TRBJ2-1, with 14 bases lining up with TRBD2. Germline-derived CDR1 and CDR2 are LGHDT and YNNKEL (reference sequence). With 4 bases clipped from V and 5 bases from J, the junction kept 4 bases outside the gene matches. This CDR3 has 16 residues. The CDR3 reads CASSPQGLAGDNEQFF. In DNA form, the CDR3 reads TGTGCCAGCAGCCCCCAGGGACTAGCGGGAGACAATGAGCAGTTCTTC.

The chain joins TRBV7-9 to TRBJ1-1; 7 nucleotides match TRBD1. Looked up from germline, CDR1 is SEHNR and CDR2 is FQNEAQ (reference sequence). The CDR3 totals 15 residues. V trimming: 5 bases; J trimming: 1 base; junction bases outside the gene matches: 7. The CDR3: CASSLLQGTNTEAFF. CDR3 bases: TGTGCCAGCAGCCTCCTACAGGGGACGAACACTGAAGCTTTCTTT.

The J gene is TRBJ2-1, the V gene TRBV5-4; a weak D match, TRBD1 (5 bases). The V gene lost 4 bases and the J gene lost 0 bases, with 11 bases spanning the gap. CDR3 length: 15 amino acids. CDR1 and CDR2 (germline): SGHNT, YYREEE (reference sequence). CDR3 sequence reads: CASSATGDSYNEQFF. The CDR3 DNA reads as TGTGCCAGCAGCGCAACAGGAGACTCCTACAATGAGCAGTTCTTC.

This CDR3 reads CASSVGHFDNEQFF. DNA for the CDR3: TGTGCCAGCAGCGTAGGTCACTTTGACAATGAGCAGTTCTTC. The chain is built from TRBV9 and TRBJ2-1; D not resolved. CDR1 and CDR2 (germline): SGDLS, YYNGEE. The V gene lost 0 bases and the J gene lost 5 bases, with 9 bases spanning the gap. The CDR3 has 14 amino acids.

The chain has TRBV6-5 and TRBJ1-1; D is possibly TRBD1 (5 bases). CDR1 and CDR2 (germline): MNHEY, SVGAGI. Trimming cost V 10 bases and J 5 bases, with 14 bases left between them. CDR3 length: 12 residues. The chain's CDR3 is CATGTGHTEAFF. The CDR3, as DNA: TGTGCCACCGGGACTGGCCATACTGAAGCTTTCTTT.

The rearrangement joins TRBV21-1 to TRBJ2-5; the table gives TRBD2 as D, unverified against the DNA. TRBV21-1 is reported as a pseudogene. The CDR3 length is 15 residues. DNA for the CDR3: TGTGCCAGCAGCAAAGCAGGGAGTTTACAAGAGACCCAGTACTTC. It translates to CASSKAGSLQETQYF.

This clone was detected a few times. The chain is built from TRBV4-2 and TRBJ2-5; possible D gene TRBD1, 6 bases. Deletions cut 1 base from V and 2 bases from J, with 11 bases between. The V gene's germline CDR1 is LGHNA and CDR2 YNFKEQ. The CDR3 covers 15 residues. CDR3 nucleotides: TGTGCCAGCAGCCAAGGGGTCCAGGGGCAAGAGACCCAGTACTTC. Translated, it gives CASSQGVQGQETQYF.

In this sample, this clone turned up once. This chain links TRBV30 with TRBJ2-5, with 7 bases lining up with TRBD1. The CDR3 is made up of 15 amino acids. The J segment lost 2 bases and the V segment lost 0 bases, leaving 6 bases of the junction unmatched. Germline CDR1 GTSNPN, CDR2 SVGIG (reference sequence). CDR3 residues: CAWSVGFRGQETQYF. The CDR3 DNA reads TGTGCCTGGAGTGTAGGGTTCAGGGGGCAAGAGACCCAGTACTTC. Complete variable domain (other parts from reference TRBV30 and TRBJ2-5): SQTIHQWPATLVQPVGSPLSLECTVEGTSNPNLYWYRQAAGRGLQLLFYSVGIGQISSEVPQNLSASRPQDRQFILSSKKLLLSDSGFYLCAWSVGFRGQETQYFGPGTRLLVL.

The V call is TRBV19, the J call TRBJ1-2; the D is unclear. Germline V gene data show CDR1 as LNHDA and CDR2 as SQIVND (reference sequence). V shed 6 bases and J shed 1 base, with 9 bases lying between them. The CDR3 sequence is 13 residues long. The CDR3 DNA is TGTGCCAGTAGGGAGCCGGTTAACTATGGCTACACCTTC. This translates into CASREPVNYGYTF.

This sequence joins TRBV19 and TRBJ2-1; 10 bases align to TRBD2. Germline V CDR1 and CDR2: LNHDA, SQIVND (reference sequence). The CDR3 loop spans 15 amino acids. V trimming: 5 bases; J trimming: 9 bases; junction bases outside the gene matches: 10. CDR3 loop: CASSRRAGGPREQFF. As DNA, the CDR3 is TGTGCCAGTAGTCGAAGAGCGGGAGGGCCGCGTGAGCAGTTCTTC.

The chain carries TRBV19 and TRBJ1-2; 8 bases are a match to TRBD1. V was pared by 4 bases and J by 7 bases, with 8 bases of the junction left unmatched. The CDR3 sequence is 14 residues long. Germline values: CDR1 LNHDA, CDR2 SQIVND (reference sequence). CDR3: CASSTGQELRGYTF. CDR3 bases: TGTGCCAGTAGTACGGGACAGGAACTCCGTGGCTACACCTTC.

The rearrangement uses TRBV11-2 and TRBJ2-1, with 13 bases fitting TRBD2. This CDR3 comprises 17 residues. From germline, CDR1 is SGHAT and CDR2 FQNNGV. Trimming removed 5 bases from V and 5 bases from J; junction bases left unmatched: 9. The CDR3 DNA follows: TGTGCCAGCAGCCTCCGGACTAGCGGGAGAGGAAACAATGAGCAGTTCTTC. It is translated as CASSLRTSGRGNNEQFF.

This chain uses TRBV6-4 with TRBJ2-1; 11 positions match TRBD2. V lost 6 bases to trimming and J lost 7 bases; unmatched junction nucleotides: 8. The germline V gene encodes CDR1 MRHNA and CDR2 SNTAGT. There are 15 residues in the CDR3. CDR3 bases: TGTGCCAGCAGCTTAGCGGGAGGGCCGTTAAATGAGCAGTTCTTC. Its protein is CASSLAGGPLNEQFF.

The V gene is TRBV7-9, the J gene TRBJ2-4; TRBD2 matches at 7 bases. V gave up 0 bases and J gave up 3 bases; unmatched junction bases: 8. Germline CDR1 reads SEHNR; CDR2 reads FQNEAQ (reference sequence). The CDR3 length is 17 residues. The CDR3 DNA reads TGTGCCAGCAGCTTAGCGATGGCTAGCGGAGACAAAAACATTCAGTACTTC. Amino acid sequence: CASSLAMASGDKNIQYF.

The chain is built from TRBV7-9 and TRBJ1-6; D is uncertain. Trimming shortened V by 4 bases and J by 13 bases, and 11 bases separated the two germline ends. This CDR3 is built from 12 residues. Looked up from germline, CDR1 is SEHNR and CDR2 is FQNEAQ (reference sequence). CDR3 in amino acids: CASSSQVYPLHF. The CDR3 bases are TGTGCCAGCAGCTCTCAGGTTTATCCCCTCCACTTT.

Written as DNA, the CDR3 is TGTGCCAGCAGGCGACAGGGTAACTATGGCTACACCTTC. Amino acids: CASRRQGNYGYTF. The J gene is TRBJ1-2, the V gene TRBV27; 7 positions agree with TRBD1. CDR3 length: 13 amino acids. Per the germline V gene, CDR1 is MNHEY and CDR2 is SMNVEV (reference sequence). Losses at the gene ends were 6 bases for V and 1 base for J; bases not matched to a gene: 2.